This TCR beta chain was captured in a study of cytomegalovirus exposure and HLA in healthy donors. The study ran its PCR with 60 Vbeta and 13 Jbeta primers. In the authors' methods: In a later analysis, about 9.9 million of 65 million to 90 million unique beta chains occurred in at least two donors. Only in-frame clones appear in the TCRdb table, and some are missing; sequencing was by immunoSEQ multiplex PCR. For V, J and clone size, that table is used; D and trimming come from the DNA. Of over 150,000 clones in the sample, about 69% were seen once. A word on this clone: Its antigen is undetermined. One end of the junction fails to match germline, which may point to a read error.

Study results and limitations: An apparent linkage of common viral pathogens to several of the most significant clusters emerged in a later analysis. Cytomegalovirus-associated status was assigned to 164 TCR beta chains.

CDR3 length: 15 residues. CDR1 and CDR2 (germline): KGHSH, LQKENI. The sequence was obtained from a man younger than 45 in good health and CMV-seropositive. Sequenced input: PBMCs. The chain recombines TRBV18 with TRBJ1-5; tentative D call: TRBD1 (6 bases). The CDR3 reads CASLPGTLSNQPQHF. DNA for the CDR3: TGTGCCAGCTTACCAGGGACACTTAGCAATCAGCCCCAGCATTTT.